What follows are 10 T cell receptor beta chains derived from one specimen sequenced in a study of T-cell memory formation after mild COVID-19. TCRdb re-derived calls from the 5' RACE reads in MiXCR, one entry per CDR3 protein. The table has 150,000 to 200,000 distinct CDR3 sequences, over 20% seen once. The specimen sequenced was PBMCs or a T cell subset sorted from them (not recorded which). These receptor sequences come from an adult woman who had mild COVID-19 (a few samples of this study predate the infection). Cell type and time point are not known.

This clonotype was seen only a few times. This chain connects TRBV15 to TRBJ1-5; tentatively, D is TRBD1 (6 bases). CDR3 length equals 15 residues. CDR1 is LNHNV and CDR2 is YYDKDF in the germline V gene (reference sequence). V lost 4 bases to trimming and J lost 0 bases, with 10 bases between them. The CDR3 loop reads CATSTTGNSNQPQHF. As DNA, the CDR3 is TGTGCCACCAGCACAACAGGGAATAGCAATCAGCCCCAGCATTTT.

In this sample, this clonotype turned up a few times. The V gene is TRBV29-1, the J gene TRBJ2-2; no reliable D call. Trimming removed 5 bases from V and 4 bases from J, with 2 bases in between. CDR3 length equals 10 residues. Germline lookup yields CDR1 SQVTM and CDR2 ANQGSEA. In nucleotides, the CDR3 is TGCAGCGTTAGCACCGGGGAGCTGTTTTTT. This codes for CSVSTGELFF.

This clonotype was picked up a small number of times. The chain joins TRBV19 to TRBJ2-7; the match to TRBD2 covers 10 bases. This CDR3 has 15 residues. Germline V CDR1 and CDR2: LNHDA, SQIVND (reference sequence). Trimming at V came to 3 bases and at J to 3 bases, leaving 5 bases not matched to a gene. CDR3 sequence (DNA): TGTGCCAGTAGTATGGGACTAGCGCTAAACTACGAGCAGTACTTC. Protein: CASSMGLALNYEQYF.

The chain couples TRBV5-1 to TRBJ2-7; 9 nucleotides agree with TRBD1. In germline, CDR1 is SGHRS, CDR2 YFSETQ. The CDR3 is 16 amino acids. V shed 4 bases, J shed 0 bases, and the junction held 8 bases outside the gene matches. CDR3 DNA: TGCGCCAGCAGCGGGGGGACAGGGAGCCTCTCCTACGAGCAGTACTTC. Protein sequence: CASSGGTGSLSYEQYF. Using reference TRBV5-1 and TRBJ2-7 for the parts outside the CDR3, the full variable domain is KAGVTQTPRYLIKTRGQQVTLSCSPISGHRSVSWYQQTPGQGLQFLFEYFSETQRNKGNFPGRFSGRQFSNSRSEMNVSTLELGDSALYLCASSGGTGSLSYEQYFGPGTRLTVT.

A few counts support this clonotype. CDR3 loop: CASSSPRTGSYEQYF. CDR3 DNA sequence: TGTGCCAGCAGCTCCCCCCGGACAGGCTCCTACGAGCAGTACTTC. The chain links TRBV7-6 to TRBJ2-7, with 7 bases lining up with TRBD1. CDR1 SGHVS and CDR2 FNYEAQ come from the germline V gene. With 4 bases clipped from V and 0 bases from J, the junction kept 6 bases outside the gene matches. The CDR3 loop spans 15 amino acids.

The chain carries TRBV4-1 and TRBJ2-1; D not resolved. Per the germline V gene, CDR1 is MGHRA and CDR2 is YSYEKL. The length of the CDR3 is 15 residues. Trimming removed 1 base from V and 4 bases from J, with 11 bases in between. As DNA, the CDR3 is TGCGCCAGCAGCCAAGTCCGAAACGGTTACAATGAGCAGTTCTTC. Translated, it gives CASSQVRNGYNEQFF.

V and J are TRBV7-9 and TRBJ2-1, with D unclear. V was trimmed by 3 bases and J by 2 bases, leaving 14 bases between them. The CDR3 is 16 residues long. Germline V gene lookup returns CDR1 SEHNR and CDR2 FQNEAQ (reference sequence). CDR3 DNA: TGTGCCAGCAGCTTCGTAGGGTCCGAGACCTACAATGAGCAGTTCTTC. As protein: CASSFVGSETYNEQFF.

This clonotype was detected a few times. The chain combines TRBV29-1 with TRBJ2-7; TRBD2 agrees at 13 bases. J lost 4 bases, V lost 1 base, and 4 bases had no gene match. The CDR3 is 15 residues long. CDR1 SQVTM and CDR2 ANQGSEA come from the germline V gene. The CDR3 region has the DNA TGCAGCGTTGAAGCTCTGACTAGCGGGGGGTACGAGCAGTACTTC. This gives the protein CSVEALTSGGYEQYF.

The chain has TRBV5-1 and TRBJ2-3; the D gene could be TRBD1 or TRBD2 (6 bases each). Trimming left V 2 bases short and J 9 bases short, with 13 bases between. From germline, CDR1 is SGHRS and CDR2 YFSETQ. This CDR3 comprises 13 residues. In DNA form, the CDR3 reads TGCGCCAGCAGCTTTGCACAGGGAGGAACGCAGTATTTT. Encoded protein: CASSFAQGGTQYF.

This clonotype appeared a few times. V is TRBV5-5 and J is TRBJ2-5, with TRBD2 matching 11 bases. Germline CDR1 and CDR2: SGHKS and YYEKEE (reference sequence). The CDR3 covers 16 residues. Trimming removed 0 bases from V and 5 bases from J; junction bases left unmatched: 6. In DNA, the CDR3 is TGTGCCAGCAGCTTGGGAGCTAGCGGGGGGCATGAGACCCAGTACTTC. Protein product: CASSLGASGGHETQYF.